These 29 T cell receptor beta chains were all obtained from the same sample, sequenced in a study of OX40 agonist ivuxolimab in advanced cancers. The library relied on the immunoSEQ multiplex PCR assay. Entries here come from immuneACCESS through TCRdb and include only in-frame sequences with V and J called. Some clones fail to appear in such tables; in the studies checked, an unresolved V gene covers under half of the shortfall, and the cause of the remainder is unknown. The sample table shows 80,000 or so clones, and 89% are seen once. About 0.2% of the sample is in the top ten clones. The input for sequencing was CD4+ or CD8+ T cells sorted from blood, taken in a trial of the OX40 agonist ivuxolimab. All receptors come from an adult with an advanced solid tumor such as melanoma, head and neck, liver or kidney cancer.

J is TRBJ1-2 and V is TRBV7-9, with unresolved D. The CDR3 spans 14 residues. Trimming stripped 5 bases from V and 2 bases from J, with 12 bases between. The V gene's germline CDR1 is SEHNR and CDR2 FQNEAQ (reference sequence). The CDR3 protein is CASSQEAENYGYTF. CDR3 DNA sequence: TGTGCCAGCAGCCAAGAGGCCGAGAACTATGGCTACACCTTC. Variable domain in full (rest from reference TRBV7-9 and TRBJ1-2): DTGVSQNPRHKITKRGQNVTFRCDPISEHNRLYWYRQTLGQGPEFLTYFQNEAQLEKSRLLSDRFSAERPKGSFSTLEIQRTEQGDSAMYLCASSQEAENYGYTFGSGTRLTVV.

The chain uses TRBV10-1 and TRBJ2-3; tentatively, D is TRBD1 (6 bases). Germline V gives CDR1 WNHNN, CDR2 SYGVQD (reference sequence). CDR3 length equals 15 residues. The V end was cut by 1 base, the J end by 10 bases, with 18 bases between. The DNA for the CDR3 is TGCGCCAGCAGTGAGTTTAGGGGGATGATGGATGCGCAGTATTTT. Translated: CASSEFRGMMDAQYF.

The chain uses TRBV19 and TRBJ2-1; TRBD2 matches at 9 bases. CDR3 size: 13 residues. V shed 8 bases and J 10 bases; nucleotides not matched to a gene: 9. Germline values: CDR1 LNHDA, CDR2 SQIVND (reference sequence). The CDR3, as DNA: TGTGCCAGTTGGGCTAGCGGGGCAGGGGAGCAGTTCTTC. It codes for CASWASGAGEQFF.

The V gene is TRBV27, the J gene TRBJ1-2, with TRBD1 identical over 10 bases. CDR1 MNHEY and CDR2 SMNVEV come from the germline V gene (reference sequence). V lost 5 bases and J lost 5; bases outside the gene matches: 5. The CDR3 is made up of 14 amino acids. CDR3 residues: CASSTRQGAYGYTF. The CDR3 DNA reads as TGTGCCAGCAGTACAAGACAGGGGGCATATGGCTACACCTTC.

The chain is built from TRBV18 and TRBJ2-7; 10 bases agree with TRBD1. V shed 6 bases and J 0 bases; nucleotides not matched to a gene: 2. The V gene's germline CDR1 is KGHSH and CDR2 LQKENI. CDR3 length: 14 residues. The DNA for the CDR3 is TGTGCCAGCTCGAGGACAGGGGGCTCCTACGAGCAGTACTTC. Protein: CASSRTGGSYEQYF.

The chain links TRBV6-1 to TRBJ1-2, with D maybe TRBD1 (5 bases). V dropped 3 bases and J dropped 3 bases, with 14 bases sitting between them. The germline V gene has CDR1 MNHNS and CDR2 SASEGT. CDR3 length: 15 amino acids. In nucleotides, the CDR3 is TGTGCCAGCAGTGAGGGGGGGACCCTTCACTATGGCTACACCTTC. Translating gives CASSEGGTLHYGYTF.

V gene TRBV2 combines with J gene TRBJ1-4, with D possibly matching TRBD1 (5 bases). Between the trimmed V and J ends, which lost 7 bases and 8 bases, there was a span of 14 bases. Germline CDR1 reads SNHLY; CDR2 reads FYNNEI. The CDR3 has 13 residues. CDR3 in DNA: TGTGCCAGCAAGATTGGCAGGGACGAAAAACTGTTTTTT. Protein: CASKIGRDEKLFF.

About this clone: At one boundary the junction diverges from the germline segment, which might be a read error. This chain connects TRBV5-1 to TRBJ2-2, with D perhaps matching TRBD2 (6 bases). The CDR3 has 14 amino acids. Germline V lookup: CDR1 SGHRS, CDR2 YFSETQ. The CDR3 coding sequence is TGCGCCAGCAGATTGGGGGGAGACACCGGGGAGCTGTTTTTT. Its translation: CASRLGGDTGELFF. The full variable domain, rest sourced from reference TRBV5-1 and TRBJ2-2, is KAGVTQTPRYLIKTRGQQVTLSCSPISGHRSVSWYQQTPGQGLQFLFEYFSETQRNKGNFPGRFSGRQFSNSRSEMNVSTLELGDSALYLCASRLGGDTGELFFGEGSRLTVL.

This chain connects TRBV5-4 to TRBJ2-5, with D unresolved. The V gene's germline CDR1 is SGHNT and CDR2 YYREEE (reference sequence). V was clipped by 3 bases and J by 2 bases, with 2 bases between them. The CDR3 contains 11 residues. In DNA, the CDR3 is TGTGCCAGCAGCTCTCAAGAGACCCAGTACTTC. It is translated as CASSSQETQYF.

The CDR3 DNA reads as TGTGCCTGGAGTGACAGGAAAGGGGTGCGGCAGTACTTC. Protein product: CAWSDRKGVRQYF. This chain joins TRBV30 and TRBJ2-7; TRBD1 might be the D (5 bases). Trimming shortened V by 1 base and J by 9 bases, and 16 bases separated the two germline ends. The CDR3 length is 13 residues. Germline V CDR1 and CDR2: GTSNPN, SVGIG (reference sequence).

The chain uses TRBV15 and TRBJ1-5; D is perhaps TRBD1 (6 bases). This CDR3 has 15 residues. With 0 bases removed from V and 5 bases from J, the gap between germline ends came to 11 bases. Germline-derived CDR1 and CDR2 are LNHNV and YYDKDF (reference sequence). CDR3 sequence (DNA): TGTGCCACCAGCAGAGACAGGGGAGAGCATCAGCCCCAGCATTTT. It specifies CATSRDRGEHQPQHF.

The chain has TRBV7-9 and TRBJ1-3; the D is unclear. The V end was cut by 5 bases, the J end by 4 bases, with 9 bases between. Germline V gives CDR1 SEHNR, CDR2 FQNEAQ (reference sequence). CDR3 length: 13 residues. The CDR3 bases are TGTGCCAGCAGCAGGGTTTCGGGAAACACCATATATTTT. Translated: CASSRVSGNTIYF. The complete variable domain, with remaining parts taken from reference TRBV7-9 and TRBJ1-3, reads DTGVSQNPRHKITKRGQNVTFRCDPISEHNRLYWYRQTLGQGPEFLTYFQNEAQLEKSRLLSDRFSAERPKGSFSTLEIQRTEQGDSAMYLCASSRVSGNTIYFGEGSWLTVV.

V usage is TRBV19 and J usage is TRBJ2-5; D is ambiguous. Germline assignment: CDR1 LNHDA and CDR2 SQIVND (reference sequence). V dropped 4 bases and J dropped 1 base, with 10 bases sitting between them. CDR3 size: 14 residues. Here the CDR3 DNA reads TGTGCCAGTAGTACACGACCCTTCCAAGAGACCCAGTACTTC. Amino acid sequence: CASSTRPFQETQYF.

CDR3 DNA sequence: TGTGCCAGCAGCTCAGGGGTTCACAACGAGCAGTACTTC. Translated: CASSSGVHNEQYF. The chain uses TRBV5-4 and TRBJ2-7; possibly TRBD1 for D (6 bases). This CDR3 has 13 amino acids. Germline CDR1 SGHNT, CDR2 YYREEE (reference sequence). The V and J ends lost 3 bases and 5 bases respectively, with 12 bases between them.

V is TRBV5-1 and J is TRBJ2-1; 7 bases agree with TRBD1. V dropped 0 bases and J dropped 7; count of bases not matched to a gene: 4. There are 14 residues in the CDR3. Germline values: CDR1 SGHRS, CDR2 YFSETQ. In nucleotides, the CDR3 is TGCGCCAGCAGCTTGGGGGACAGCTATAATGAGCAGTTCTTC. Translation: CASSLGDSYNEQFF.

The count of this clone is one. V usage is TRBV13 and J usage is TRBJ2-3; D is unclear. Germline V gives CDR1 PRHDT, CDR2 FYEKMQ (reference sequence). The CDR3 sequence is 14 residues long. V lost 2 bases, J lost 1 base, and 7 bases lay in between. The chain's CDR3 is CASSLSGGTDTQYF. CDR3 DNA: TGTGCCAGCAGCTTATCTGGAGGCACAGATACGCAGTATTTT.

The chain joins TRBV19 to TRBJ2-2; D perhaps matches TRBD1 (7 bases). The CDR3 runs 15 residues. The germline V gene encodes CDR1 LNHDA and CDR2 SQIVND (reference sequence). Trimming removed 5 bases at V and 3 bases at J, with 13 bases between. The CDR3 here is CASSPGDSHTGELFF. The CDR3 DNA sequence: TGTGCCAGTAGTCCGGGGGACAGTCACACCGGGGAGCTGTTTTTT.

The CDR3 DNA is TGCGCCAGCAGCTTGGACCAGGGCGGGAAGGGGGGCTACACCTTC. This gives the protein CASSLDQGGKGGYTF. This chain connects TRBV5-1 to TRBJ1-2; D perhaps matches TRBD1 (5 bases). The CDR3 has 15 amino acids. The V and J ends lost 0 bases and 8 bases respectively, with 17 bases between them. CDR1 is SGHRS and CDR2 is YFSETQ in the germline V gene.

This clone appeared once. The rearrangement joins TRBV6-4 to TRBJ2-7; perhaps D is TRBD1 or TRBD2 (5 bases each). Germline CDR1 MRHNA, CDR2 SNTAGT. Trimming stripped 6 bases from V and 6 bases from J, with 15 bases between. The CDR3 sequence is 13 residues long. As DNA, the CDR3 is TGTGCCAGCAGCAGGGACGCCTACGGCGAGCAGTACTTC. Translating it yields CASSRDAYGEQYF.

V usage is TRBV19 and J usage is TRBJ2-7; 9 bases align to TRBD2. After removal of 3 bases from V and 2 bases from J, the junction contained 2 bases not matched to a gene. The CDR3 runs to 14 residues. The germline V gene has CDR1 LNHDA and CDR2 SQIVND (reference sequence). CDR3 amino acids: CASSILAGTYEQYF. The CDR3 DNA reads as TGTGCCAGTAGTATTCTAGCGGGGACCTACGAGCAGTACTTC.

V gene TRBV5-1 combines with J gene TRBJ2-1, with D tentatively TRBD1 (5 bases). Germline CDR1 reads SGHRS; CDR2 reads YFSETQ. This CDR3 is built from 13 residues. V was cut by 3 bases and J by 14 bases, with 18 bases left in between. The CDR3 reads CASSSVGAHQKFF. CDR3 DNA sequence: TGCGCCAGCAGCTCCGTTGGGGCCCATCAAAAGTTCTTC. Looking up the rest from reference TRBV5-1 and TRBJ2-1 gives the full variable domain: KAGVTQTPRYLIKTRGQQVTLSCSPISGHRSVSWYQQTPGQGLQFLFEYFSETQRNKGNFPGRFSGRQFSNSRSEMNVSTLELGDSALYLCASSSVGAHQKFFGPGTRLTVL.

This clone appeared a single time. The CDR3 region is CASSRGGLGNEQFF. CDR3 nucleotide sequence: TGTGCCAGCAGCCGGGGGGGCCTTGGAAATGAGCAGTTCTTC. This chain joins TRBV11-2 and TRBJ2-1; 8 nucleotides align to TRBD2. J gave up 7 bases and V 5 bases, and 7 bases lay outside the gene matches. Germline-derived CDR1 and CDR2 are SGHAT and FQNNGV. The CDR3 totals 14 residues.

The V and J genes are TRBV9 and TRBJ2-7; D is unresolved. The ends were cut back, 3 bases at V and 7 bases at J, with 11 bases in the middle. Germline V gene lookup returns CDR1 SGDLS and CDR2 YYNGEE. The CDR3 is 12 amino acids. The CDR3 loop reads CASSGRLGEQYF. Written as DNA, the CDR3 is TGTGCCAGCAGCGGGAGACTCGGGGAGCAGTACTTC.

The rearrangement links TRBV30 to TRBJ2-1; the D is unclear. CDR1 and CDR2 (germline): GTSNPN, SVGIG (reference sequence). The CDR3 length is 11 residues. CDR3 sequence reads: CLASSFNEQFF. CDR3 DNA sequence: TGTCTTGCGTCAAGCTTCAATGAGCAGTTCTTC.

The chain combines TRBV4-1 with TRBJ2-7; D tentatively reads TRBD1 or TRBD2 (5 bases each). This CDR3 is 14 amino acids long. Deletions cut 3 bases from V and 7 bases from J, with 16 bases between. CDR1 MGHRA and CDR2 YSYEKL come from the germline V gene. The CDR3 DNA reads TGCGCCAGCAGCCAGGGACGGCTCCTTTTTGAGCAGTACTTC. This translates into CASSQGRLLFEQYF.

The DNA for the CDR3 is TGTGCCAGCAGCTCCAAAAACACAGATACGCAGTATTTT. Translated: CASSSKNTDTQYF. This sequence joins TRBV5-4 and TRBJ2-3; no clear D. CDR3 size: 13 residues. The V gene lost 3 bases and the J gene lost 2 bases, with 7 bases spanning the gap. Germline CDR1 reads SGHNT; CDR2 reads YYREEE (reference sequence).

The chain carries TRBV6-1 and TRBJ1-5, with unresolved D. Trimming left V 4 bases short and J 4 bases short, with 11 bases between. Germline CDR1 and CDR2: MNHNS and SASEGT. The CDR3 is made up of 14 amino acids. Here the CDR3 DNA reads TGTGCCAGCAGTGTATGGCCGTCGAATCAGCCCCAGCATTTT. It codes for CASSVWPSNQPQHF.

The chain employs TRBV9 and TRBJ2-1, with TRBD2 identical over 8 bases. The CDR3 sequence is 16 residues long. V was pared by 0 bases and J by 2 bases, with 4 bases of the junction left unmatched. Germline CDR1 and CDR2: SGDLS and YYNGEE. The CDR3 sequence: CASSVAGLATYNEQFF. In DNA form, the CDR3 reads TGTGCCAGCAGCGTAGCTGGACTAGCTACCTACAATGAGCAGTTCTTC.

The chain couples TRBV25-1 to TRBJ2-3, with 13 bases matching TRBD2. Germline CDR1 and CDR2: MGHDK and SYGVNS. The V segment lost 6 bases and the J segment 2 bases; nucleotides outside the gene matches: 8. CDR3 size: 17 residues. The CDR3 loop is CASSRGGTSGITDTQYF. The CDR3 region has the DNA TGTGCCAGCAGCCGTGGGGGGACTAGCGGGATCACAGATACGCAGTATTTT.